Listed below are T cell receptor beta chains from one sample, sequenced in a study of T cell changes during pregnancy in multiple sclerosis. Profiling relied on immunoSEQ multiplex PCR, and the TCRdb table lists in-frame clones only, not all of them. The sample contains about 13,000 clones, almost 90% of which appear only once. The sequences come from CD8+ T cells from peripheral blood mononuclear cells, collected after pregnancy. These receptors all stem from a female donor in good health, enrolled as a control in a pregnancy study. The CDR3 runs from the conserved cysteine through the conserved F or W.

>TRBV9|TRBJ2-1
CASSARSGLSYNEQFF
>TRBV11-1|TRBJ2-7
CASSSDTGAHEQYF
>TRBV7-2|TRBJ2-7
CASSSRDTSFYEQYF
>TRBV6-5|TRBJ2-7
CASSYSGTREQYF
>TRBV28|TRBJ1-2
CASSSPGQANYGYTF
>TRBV6-1|TRBJ2-2
CASSEPPGGNTGELFF
>TRBV10-3|TRBJ1-3
CAISLGQGIINTIYF
>TRBV15|TRBJ1-5
CATSRGGAYSNQPQHF
>TRBV2|TRBJ1-2
CASSDRGRYGYTF
>TRBV6-1|TRBJ1-2
CASSDLGTGIYGYTF
>TRBV7-7|TRBJ1-6
CASSAMTDQLRSSYNSPLHF
>TRBV27|TRBJ1-2
CASSFYPRAEGYTF
>TRBV5-1|TRBJ1-6
CASSLGQGASPLHF
>TRBV27|TRBJ2-7
CASSLSGGTHSYEQYF
>TRBV4-1|TRBJ1-1
CASSQDALAQAKFMNTEAFF
>TRBV7-2|TRBJ2-7
CASSSLEWLAGINHYEQYF
>TRBV27|TRBJ2-3
CASRAGTTFTDTQYF
>TRBV6-5|TRBJ2-2
CASKGSGGSTGELFF
>TRBV27|TRBJ2-7
CASSWGTGGTYEQYF
>TRBV5-1|TRBJ2-7
CASSLVTDSSYEQYF
>TRBV18|TRBJ2-3
CASSPPVLAGEDTQYF
>TRBV7-2|TRBJ2-1
CASRSVSARVGEQFF
>TRBV28|TRBJ2-7
CASSFRDRGSYEQYF